This TCR beta chain comes out of a study of T cell responses to AZD1222 COVID-19 vaccine. Notes on this clone: Its antigen remains unidentified.

CDR3 length equals 13 residues. The V gene lost 4 bases and the J gene lost 1 base, with 7 bases spanning the gap. Regarding the study as a whole: Only five or six AZD1222 recipients tested seropositive at baseline. Variant regions that are unmutated are reportedly the target of nearly half of spike-specific TCRs. Repertoire collection took place solely once the T cell response had peaked.

Sequenced by immunoSEQ multiplex PCR; TCRdb stores in-frame clones only, minus some. The sample lists fewer than 180,000 clones; under 95% were seen once. The chain is built from TRBV12-3 or TRBV12-4 and TRBJ1-1, with no clear D. The sequencing used peripheral blood, collected 28 days after the second AZD1222 dose. This TCR derives from an adult who received the AZD1222 COVID-19 vaccine. The CDR3 is CASSSRQNTEAFF. CDR3 in DNA: TGTGCCAGCAGTTCCCGACAGAACACTGAAGCTTTCTTT.